The next 32 T cell receptor beta chains were all read from a single sample in a study of T-cell reconstitution after alpha-beta-depleted transplantation in children. Unique molecular identifiers were used to barcode this TCRbeta library. TCRdb recomputed calls from the PCR reads with MiXCR, one row per CDR3 protein. The sample contains just over 950,000 distinct CDR3 sequences, about 29% of which appear only once. The sequencing here drew on PBMCs, mostly from graft donor cells, taken 360 days after TCRalphabeta/CD19-depleted stem cell transplant. The receptors were gathered from a boy under two years old who had a stem cell transplant for SCID, so the T cells may come from the graft donor.

The chain carries TRBV7-9 and TRBJ2-1; weak D call: TRBD2 (6 bases). The V and J ends lost 4 bases and 3 bases respectively, with 16 bases between them. The CDR3 consists of 16 residues. The V gene's germline CDR1 is SEHNR and CDR2 FQNEAQ (reference sequence). The CDR3 loop is CASSSGGMGGYNEQFF. In DNA, the CDR3 is TGTGCCAGCAGCTCCGGAGGAATGGGGGGCTACAATGAGCAGTTCTTC. The complete variable domain, with remaining parts taken from reference TRBV7-9 and TRBJ2-1, reads DTGVSQNPRHKITKRGQNVTFRCDPISEHNRLYWYRQTLGQGPEFLTYFQNEAQLEKSRLLSDRFSAERPKGSFSTLEIQRTEQGDSAMYLCASSSGGMGGYNEQFFGPGTRLTVL.

V gene TRBV12-3 or TRBV12-4 combines with J gene TRBJ1-3; D unclear. V lost 7 bases, J lost 0 bases, and 19 bases lay in between. This CDR3 contains 17 residues. CDR3 DNA: TGTGCCAGCAATGAAGTGCTCCTTGGGGACTCTGGAAACACCATATATTTT. Translation: CASNEVLLGDSGNTIYF.

The rearrangement joins TRBV12-3 or TRBV12-4 to TRBJ2-7, with 7 bases lining up with TRBD1. There are 15 residues in the CDR3. V shed 5 bases, J shed 3 bases, and the junction held 10 bases outside the gene matches. The CDR3 here is CASSGQGVGIYEQYF. CDR3 bases: TGTGCCAGCAGTGGCCAGGGGGTTGGAATCTACGAGCAGTACTTC.

The chain couples TRBV24-1 to TRBJ2-1, with unresolved D. V was clipped by 3 bases and J by 8 bases, with 4 bases between them. The length of the CDR3 is 11 residues. The germline CDR1 and CDR2 sequences are KGHDR and SFDVKD. CDR3 residues: CATSDHDEQFF. The CDR3, as DNA: TGTGCCACCAGTGATCATGATGAGCAGTTCTTC.

The sample holds a few counts of this clonotype. This chain connects TRBV27 to TRBJ2-1, with 7 bases aligning to TRBD2. The CDR3 consists of 14 residues. Germline lookup yields CDR1 MNHEY and CDR2 SMNVEV (reference sequence). V shed 5 bases and J 2 bases; nucleotides not matched to a gene: 3. The DNA of the CDR3 is TGTGCCAGCAGTAAGGGAGGGACCTACAATGAGCAGTTCTTC. Translating it yields CASSKGGTYNEQFF.

V gene TRBV5-1 combines with J gene TRBJ2-1; D is possibly TRBD2 (5 bases). V was trimmed by 4 bases and J by 5 bases, leaving 16 bases between them. CDR1 and CDR2 from the germline V gene are SGHRS and YFSETQ. This CDR3 spans 15 amino acids. CDR3 DNA sequence: TGCGCCAGCAGCCCCTCGGAGCGGCACAACAATGAGCAGTTCTTC. Its protein is CASSPSERHNNEQFF.

This sequence joins TRBV27 and TRBJ1-2; TRBD1 matches 7 bases. Germline trimming cut 8 bases from V and 4 bases from J; bases unmatched to any gene: 10. The CDR3 is made up of 14 amino acids. The germline CDR1 and CDR2 sequences are MNHEY and SMNVEV (reference sequence). CDR3: CASGYRGGGYGYTF. The DNA for the CDR3 is TGTGCCAGCGGGTACAGGGGAGGTGGCTATGGCTACACCTTC.

The chain is built from TRBV29-1 and TRBJ2-1, with D perhaps TRBD2 (5 bases). V was cut by 4 bases and J by 8 bases, with 9 bases left in between. The CDR3 runs to 11 residues. Germline assignment: CDR1 SQVTM and CDR2 ANQGSEA. CDR3 nucleotide sequence: TGCAGCGTTGGTGAGGGCTATGAGCAGTTCTTC. It is translated as CSVGEGYEQFF.

This clonotype was seen more than once but under ten times. The chain couples TRBV6-1 to TRBJ2-7; unclear D gene. V was shortened by 7 bases and J by 1 base, with 14 bases between the two germline ends. The CDR3 is 14 amino acids. Germline V gene sequence: CDR1 MNHNS, CDR2 SASEGT. CDR3 coding DNA: TGTGCCAGCATCAAAGCTGGCAGATCCTACGAGCAGTACTTC. Its translation: CASIKAGRSYEQYF.

This clonotype occurred a few times. The J gene is TRBJ1-2, the V gene TRBV6-1; no reliable D call. Trimming left V 7 bases short and J 4 bases short, with 10 bases between. The CDR3 spans 12 residues. Germline assignment: CDR1 MNHNS and CDR2 SASEGT. CDR3 protein: CASMPLAYGYTF. DNA for the CDR3: TGTGCCAGCATGCCGCTGGCCTATGGCTACACCTTC.

This chain links TRBV5-1 with TRBJ1-2; 8 nucleotides match TRBD1. The CDR3 runs 14 residues. The ends lost 4 bases at V and 3 bases at J; junction bases unmatched: 5. Germline V gene data show CDR1 as SGHRS and CDR2 as YFSETQ. CDR3 bases: TGCGCCAGCAGCCCTGACAGGGGCCACTATGGCTACACCTTC. Protein: CASSPDRGHYGYTF.

The gene calls are TRBV10-3 and TRBJ2-7; D unclear. V was clipped by 2 bases and J by 5 bases, with 7 bases between them. The CDR3 sequence is 12 residues long. Germline CDR1 reads ENHRY; CDR2 reads SYGVKD. As DNA, the CDR3 is TGTGCCATCAGTGAGCGAGGAAACGAGCAGTACTTC. Protein: CAISERGNEQYF.

This clonotype was observed a handful of times. The gene calls are TRBV20-1 and TRBJ2-2; 10 bases line up with TRBD2. CDR1 and CDR2 from the germline V gene are DFQATT and SNEGSKA (reference sequence). This CDR3 comprises 18 residues. After removal of 2 bases from V and 1 base from J, the junction contained 10 bases not matched to a gene. The DNA for the CDR3 is TGCAGTGCTAGAAGGGCGCTAGCGGGGGAGGTGAACACCGGGGAGCTGTTTTTT. Translated: CSARRALAGEVNTGELFF.

The chain carries TRBV23-1 and TRBJ1-5; weak D call: TRBD1 (5 bases). TRBV23-1 is flagged as an ORF with uncertain function. V lost 3 bases to trimming and J lost 4 bases, with 10 bases between them. The CDR3 sequence is 14 residues long. The CDR3 here is CASSHPGGNQPQHF. For the CDR3, the DNA is TGCGCCAGCAGTCATCCCGGGGGGAATCAGCCCCAGCATTTT.

This clonotype has only one observation. The J gene is TRBJ2-4, the V gene TRBV7-2, with D possibly being TRBD1 or TRBD2 (6 bases each). Germline assignment: CDR1 SGHTA and CDR2 FQGNSA. V gave up 1 base and J gave up 8 bases, with 12 bases separating them. CDR3 length equals 14 residues. The DNA of the CDR3 is TGTGCCAGCAGCTTAGTCCAGGGGAGGCACATTCAGTACTTC. Protein product: CASSLVQGRHIQYF.

The chain employs TRBV12-3 or TRBV12-4 and TRBJ2-3; D is unresolved. CDR3 length: 15 residues. V was pared by 2 bases and J by 0 bases, with 9 bases between. CDR3 sequence: CASSLRVRSTDTQYF. In nucleotides, the CDR3 is TGTGCCAGCAGTTTAAGGGTACGAAGCACAGATACGCAGTATTTT.

The chain recombines TRBV7-2 with TRBJ1-1; TRBD1 is a possible D gene (6 bases). Germline CDR1 SGHTA, CDR2 FQGNSA. CDR3 length: 15 residues. Trimming took 4 bases from V and 6 from J, leaving 18 bases between them. CDR3 in amino acids: CASSSAGQGIAEAFF. CDR3 DNA: TGTGCCAGCAGCTCCGCGGGGCAGGGGATCGCTGAAGCTTTCTTT.

There are a few counts of this clonotype. V usage is TRBV4-1 and J usage is TRBJ2-7; weak D call: TRBD1 (5 bases). The CDR3 is 13 amino acids. Trimming stripped 1 base from V and 7 bases from J, with 11 bases between. Germline lookup yields CDR1 MGHRA and CDR2 YSYEKL. Written as DNA, the CDR3 is TGCGCCAGCAGCCAAGGGGCTGCAGGGGAGCAGTACTTC. Translating it yields CASSQGAAGEQYF.

This clonotype was observed a few times. In nucleotides, the CDR3 is TGCGCCAGCAGCCCAAGGACAGGGGAAAACACTGAAGCTTTCTTT. Protein sequence: CASSPRTGENTEAFF. This chain joins TRBV5-1 and TRBJ1-1, with 9 bases matching TRBD1. CDR1 and CDR2 (germline): SGHRS, YFSETQ. The CDR3 runs 15 residues. V shed 4 bases and J 2 bases; nucleotides not matched to a gene: 6.

This clonotype occurred a few times. The chain is built from TRBV2 and TRBJ1-6, with 8 bases aligning to TRBD1. This CDR3 region has 15 residues. Germline V CDR1 and CDR2: SNHLY, FYNNEI. V shed 3 bases and J 8 bases; nucleotides not matched to a gene: 6. CDR3 in DNA: TGTGCCAGCAGTGAGCGGACAGGGCCGGATTCACCCCTCCACTTT. Residues: CASSERTGPDSPLHF.

This sequence joins TRBV5-1 and TRBJ2-7, with 8 bases that match TRBD2. V gave up 2 bases and J gave up 0 bases; unmatched junction bases: 4. CDR1 is SGHRS, CDR2 YFSETQ, per germline. The CDR3 is made up of 15 amino acids. CDR3 loop: CASSLRRGDSYEQYF. The CDR3 DNA sequence: TGCGCCAGCAGCTTAAGGCGGGGGGACTCCTACGAGCAGTACTTC.

This chain links TRBV5-4 with TRBJ2-1; weak D call: TRBD2 (6 bases). The CDR3 is 15 residues long. Per germline, CDR1 SGHNT and CDR2 YYREEE (reference sequence). Between the trimmed V and J ends, which lost 4 bases and 7 bases, there was a span of 18 bases. CDR3 nucleotide sequence: TGTGCCAGCAGCCCCGGTTGGGGGGTTGATAATGAGCAGTTCTTC. Translated, it gives CASSPGWGVDNEQFF.

V and J are TRBV5-5 and TRBJ2-3; D may match TRBD1 or TRBD2 (6 bases each). V gave up 4 bases and J gave up 0 bases, with 18 bases separating them. CDR3 length equals 17 residues. The V gene's germline CDR1 is SGHKS and CDR2 YYEKEE (reference sequence). For the CDR3, the DNA is TGTGCCAGCAGCCTGGTGACGGGGGCCATTAGCACAGATACGCAGTATTTT. Translation gives CASSLVTGAISTDTQYF.

The chain employs TRBV15 and TRBJ1-1; no definite D call. The CDR3 covers 13 residues. The V end was cut by 0 bases, the J end by 3 bases, with 5 bases between. CDR1 and CDR2 from the germline V gene are LNHNV and YYDKDF (reference sequence). This CDR3 reads CATSRDVHTEAFF. The CDR3 DNA reads TGTGCCACCAGCAGAGATGTTCACACTGAAGCTTTCTTT.

This chain links TRBV28 with TRBJ1-4, with D possibly matching TRBD1 (5 bases). The V and J ends lost 3 bases and 8 bases respectively, with 19 bases between them. The CDR3 totals 16 residues. The V gene's germline CDR1 is MDHEN and CDR2 SYDVKM. The CDR3 loop reads CASSFSWFGGSEKLFF. CDR3 in DNA: TGTGCCAGCAGTTTTAGTTGGTTTGGGGGTAGCGAAAAACTGTTTTTT.

The chain links TRBV11-2 to TRBJ1-6; D uncertain. There are 14 residues in the CDR3. The V and J ends lost 3 bases and 4 bases respectively, with 7 bases between them. CDR1 is SGHAT and CDR2 is FQNNGV in the germline V gene. CDR3 bases: TGTGCCAGCAGCTTTTACAGTTATAATTCACCCCTCCACTTT. It is translated as CASSFYSYNSPLHF.

The rearrangement links TRBV4-1 to TRBJ1-5; a weak D match, TRBD1 (5 bases). The V end was cut by 2 bases, the J end by 7 bases, with 15 bases between. CDR1 MGHRA and CDR2 YSYEKL come from the germline V gene. The CDR3 sequence is 15 residues long. Written as DNA, the CDR3 is TGCGCCAGCAGCCAAAACCGGGGCCCTAGGCAGCCCCAGCATTTT. The encoded protein is CASSQNRGPRQPQHF.

This sequence joins TRBV7-9 and TRBJ1-2, with 7 bases fitting TRBD1. V trimming: 5 bases; J trimming: 6 bases; junction bases outside the gene matches: 6. Germline loops: CDR1 SEHNR, CDR2 FQNEAQ (reference sequence). The CDR3 extends over 13 amino acids. The CDR3, as DNA: TGTGCCAGCAGCCCCGGGACAGCAAATGGCTACACCTTC. Its protein is CASSPGTANGYTF.

This chain connects TRBV7-6 to TRBJ2-1; 8 bases line up with TRBD2. With 4 bases clipped from V and 9 bases from J, the junction kept 5 bases outside the gene matches. Germline assignment: CDR1 SGHVS and CDR2 FNYEAQ. CDR3 size: 13 residues. The CDR3 bases are TGTGCCAGCAGCTGGGCCGGGGGGGTTGAGCAGTTCTTC. Translation: CASSWAGGVEQFF. The full variable domain, in which reference TRBV7-6 and TRBJ2-1 provide the parts outside the CDR3, is GAGVSQSPRYKVTKRGQDVALRCDPISGHVSLYWYRQALGQGPEFLTYFNYEAQQDKSGLPNDRFSAERPEGSISTLTIQRTEQRDSAMYRCASSWAGGVEQFFGPGTRLTVL.

The table lists this clonotype with a few counts. The chain combines TRBV6-5 with TRBJ2-1; D may match TRBD1 or TRBD2 (5 bases each). Germline V gene data show CDR1 as MNHEY and CDR2 as SVGAGI. Trimming took off 8 bases at V and 1 base at J, with 15 bases between the two ends. The CDR3 length is 15 residues. The CDR3 DNA is TGTGCCAGCGGAGGAGACAGATCATCCTACAATGAGCAGTTCTTC. Protein product: CASGGDRSSYNEQFF.

The rearrangement links TRBV4-2 to TRBJ2-3; D may correspond to TRBD1 or TRBD2 (6 bases each). V was pared by 1 base and J by 5 bases, with 16 bases between. Per the germline V gene, CDR1 is LGHNA and CDR2 is YNFKEQ. The CDR3 has 16 residues. CDR3 sequence reads: CASSQVWGALGDTQYF. As DNA, the CDR3 is TGTGCCAGCAGCCAAGTTTGGGGGGCCTTGGGAGATACGCAGTATTTT.

The chain recombines TRBV6-5 with TRBJ2-1; no clear D. V was shortened by 1 base and J by 7 bases, with 8 bases between the two germline ends. Germline assignment: CDR1 MNHEY and CDR2 SVGAGI. The CDR3 runs 13 residues. CDR3 nucleotides: TGTGCCAGCAGTTACTTGGGCCCTAATGAGCAGTTCTTC. This sequence encodes CASSYLGPNEQFF.